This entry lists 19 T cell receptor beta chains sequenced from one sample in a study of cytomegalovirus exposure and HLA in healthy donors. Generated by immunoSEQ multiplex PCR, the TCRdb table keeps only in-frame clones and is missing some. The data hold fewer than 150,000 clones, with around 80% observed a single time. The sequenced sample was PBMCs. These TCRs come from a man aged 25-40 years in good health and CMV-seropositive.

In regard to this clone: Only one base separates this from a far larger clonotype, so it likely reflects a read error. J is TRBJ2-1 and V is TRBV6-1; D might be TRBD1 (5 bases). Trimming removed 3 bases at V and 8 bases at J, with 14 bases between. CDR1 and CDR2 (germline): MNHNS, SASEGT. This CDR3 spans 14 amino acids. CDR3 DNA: TGTGCCAGCAGTGAGGCAGGGTCTGGTCATGAGCAGTTCTTC. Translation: CASSEAGSGHEQFF.

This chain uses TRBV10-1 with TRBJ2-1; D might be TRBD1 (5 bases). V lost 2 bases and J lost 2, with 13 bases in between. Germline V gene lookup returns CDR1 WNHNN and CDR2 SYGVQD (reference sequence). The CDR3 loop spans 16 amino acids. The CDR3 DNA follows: TGCGCCAGCAGTGAGGGGGCAGGAGCGACCTACAATGAGCAGTTCTTC. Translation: CASSEGAGATYNEQFF.

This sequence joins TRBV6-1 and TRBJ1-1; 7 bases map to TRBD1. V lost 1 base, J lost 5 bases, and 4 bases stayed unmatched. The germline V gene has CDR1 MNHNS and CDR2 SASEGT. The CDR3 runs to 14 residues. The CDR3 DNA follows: TGTGCCAGCAGTGAAGAGGGGGCGATTACTGAAGCTTTCTTT. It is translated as CASSEEGAITEAFF.

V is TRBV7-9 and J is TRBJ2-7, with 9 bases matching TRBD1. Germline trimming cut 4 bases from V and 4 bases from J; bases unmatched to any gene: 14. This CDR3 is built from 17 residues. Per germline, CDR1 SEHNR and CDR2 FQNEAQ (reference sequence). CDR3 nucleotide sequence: TGTGCCAGCAGCTCTTACCCGCTCGGACAGGGGTCTTACGAGCAGTACTTC. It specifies CASSSYPLGQGSYEQYF.

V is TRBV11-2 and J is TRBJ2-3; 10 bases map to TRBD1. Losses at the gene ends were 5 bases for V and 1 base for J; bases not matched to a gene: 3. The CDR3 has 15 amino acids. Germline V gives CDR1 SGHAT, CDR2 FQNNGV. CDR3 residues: CASSLGTGGTDTQYF. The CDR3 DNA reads TGTGCCAGCAGCCTCGGGACAGGGGGCACAGATACGCAGTATTTT.

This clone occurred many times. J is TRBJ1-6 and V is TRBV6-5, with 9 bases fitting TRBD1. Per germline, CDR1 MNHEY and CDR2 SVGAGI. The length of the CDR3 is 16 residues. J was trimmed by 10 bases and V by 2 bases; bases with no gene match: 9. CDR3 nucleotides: TGTGCCAGCAGTTACACGCCGGGACAGGGATCATCACCCCTCCACTTT. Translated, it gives CASSYTPGQGSSPLHF.

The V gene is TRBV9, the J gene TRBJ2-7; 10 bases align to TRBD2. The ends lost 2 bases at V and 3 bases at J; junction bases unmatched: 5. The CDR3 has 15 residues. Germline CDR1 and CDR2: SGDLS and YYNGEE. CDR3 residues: CASSVSASGGYEQYF. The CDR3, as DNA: TGTGCCAGCAGCGTCTCGGCTAGCGGGGGCTACGAGCAGTACTTC.

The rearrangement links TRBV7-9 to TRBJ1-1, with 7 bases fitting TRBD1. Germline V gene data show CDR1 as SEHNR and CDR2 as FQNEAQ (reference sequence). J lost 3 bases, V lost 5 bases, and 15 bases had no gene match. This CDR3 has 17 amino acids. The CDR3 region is CASSPQLGRGTDTEAFF. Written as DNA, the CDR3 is TGTGCCAGCAGCCCCCAACTGGGCAGGGGGACGGACACTGAAGCTTTCTTT.

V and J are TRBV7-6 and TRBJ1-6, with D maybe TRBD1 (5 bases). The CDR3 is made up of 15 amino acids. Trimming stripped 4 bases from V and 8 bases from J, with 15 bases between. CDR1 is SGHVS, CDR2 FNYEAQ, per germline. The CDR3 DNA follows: TGTGCCAGCAGCTCAGATAACAGGCCCGATTCACCCCTCCACTTT. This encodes CASSSDNRPDSPLHF.

For the CDR3, the DNA is TGTGCCAGCGGACAGGGGGCGCGTTTTGATGGCTACACCTTC. It encodes CASGQGARFDGYTF. The chain is built from TRBV6-5 and TRBJ1-2, with 11 bases that match TRBD1. V was pared by 8 bases and J by 6 bases, with 8 bases of the junction left unmatched. Germline assignment: CDR1 MNHEY and CDR2 SVGAGI. The CDR3 loop spans 14 amino acids.

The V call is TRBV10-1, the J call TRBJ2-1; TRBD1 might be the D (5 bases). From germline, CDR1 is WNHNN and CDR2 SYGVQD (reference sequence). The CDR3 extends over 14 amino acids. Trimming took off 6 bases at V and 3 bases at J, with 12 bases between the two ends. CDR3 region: CASSPGQGYNEQFF. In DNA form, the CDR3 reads TGCGCCAGCAGCCCAGGGCAAGGCTACAATGAGCAGTTCTTC.

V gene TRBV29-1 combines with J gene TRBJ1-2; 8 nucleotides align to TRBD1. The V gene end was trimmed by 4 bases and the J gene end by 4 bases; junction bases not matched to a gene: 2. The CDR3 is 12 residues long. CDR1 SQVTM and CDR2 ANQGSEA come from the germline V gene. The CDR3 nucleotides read TGCAGCGTTGCAGGGGGCCTCTATGGCTACACCTTC. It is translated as CSVAGGLYGYTF.

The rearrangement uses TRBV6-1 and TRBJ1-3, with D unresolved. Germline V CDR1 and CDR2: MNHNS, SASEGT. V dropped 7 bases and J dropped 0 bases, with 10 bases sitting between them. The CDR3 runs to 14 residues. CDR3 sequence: CASNVGLSGNTIYF. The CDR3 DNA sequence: TGTGCCAGCAATGTCGGACTCTCTGGAAACACCATATATTTT.

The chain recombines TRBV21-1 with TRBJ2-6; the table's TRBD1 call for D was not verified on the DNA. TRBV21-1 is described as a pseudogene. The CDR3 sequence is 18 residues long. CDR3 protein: CASSKGDRPSSGANVLTF. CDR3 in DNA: TGTGCCAGCAGCAAAGGGGACAGGCCAAGCTCTGGGGCCAACGTCCTGACTTTC.

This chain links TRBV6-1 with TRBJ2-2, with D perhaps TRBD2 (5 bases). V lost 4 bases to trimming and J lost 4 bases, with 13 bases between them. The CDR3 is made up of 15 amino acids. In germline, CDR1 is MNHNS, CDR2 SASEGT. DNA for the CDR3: TGTGCCAGCAGTGTCTTGGAAGAGGGCACCGGGGAGCTGTTTTTT. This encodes CASSVLEEGTGELFF.

The CDR3 is CASSLAWDIPSQYF. In nucleotides, the CDR3 is TGTGCCAGCAGCCTCGCGTGGGACATCCCCAGCCAGTACTTC. The chain couples TRBV7-2 to TRBJ2-7; a weak D match, TRBD1 (6 bases). From germline, CDR1 is SGHTA and CDR2 FQGNSA. There are 14 residues in the CDR3. V lost 5 bases to trimming and J lost 10 bases, with 21 bases between them.

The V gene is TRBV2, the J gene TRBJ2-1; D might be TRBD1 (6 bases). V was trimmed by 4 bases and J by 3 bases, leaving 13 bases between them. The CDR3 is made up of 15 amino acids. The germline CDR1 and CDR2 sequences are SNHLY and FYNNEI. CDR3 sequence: CASSAYRAFYNEQFF. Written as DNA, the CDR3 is TGTGCCAGCAGTGCGTACAGGGCCTTCTACAATGAGCAGTTCTTC.

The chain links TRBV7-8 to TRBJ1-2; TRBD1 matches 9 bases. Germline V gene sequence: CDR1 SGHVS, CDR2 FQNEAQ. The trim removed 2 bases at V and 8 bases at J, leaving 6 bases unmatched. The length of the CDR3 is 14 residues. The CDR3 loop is CASSLPGTGQGYTF. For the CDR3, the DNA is TGTGCCAGCAGCTTACCCGGGACAGGGCAAGGCTACACCTTC.

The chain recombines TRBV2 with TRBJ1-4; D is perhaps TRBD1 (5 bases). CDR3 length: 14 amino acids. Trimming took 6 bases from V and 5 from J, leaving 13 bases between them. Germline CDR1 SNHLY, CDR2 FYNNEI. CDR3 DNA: TGTGCCAGCAGACGGGGGGGGTTGAATGAAAAACTGTTTTTT. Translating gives CASRRGGLNEKLFF.